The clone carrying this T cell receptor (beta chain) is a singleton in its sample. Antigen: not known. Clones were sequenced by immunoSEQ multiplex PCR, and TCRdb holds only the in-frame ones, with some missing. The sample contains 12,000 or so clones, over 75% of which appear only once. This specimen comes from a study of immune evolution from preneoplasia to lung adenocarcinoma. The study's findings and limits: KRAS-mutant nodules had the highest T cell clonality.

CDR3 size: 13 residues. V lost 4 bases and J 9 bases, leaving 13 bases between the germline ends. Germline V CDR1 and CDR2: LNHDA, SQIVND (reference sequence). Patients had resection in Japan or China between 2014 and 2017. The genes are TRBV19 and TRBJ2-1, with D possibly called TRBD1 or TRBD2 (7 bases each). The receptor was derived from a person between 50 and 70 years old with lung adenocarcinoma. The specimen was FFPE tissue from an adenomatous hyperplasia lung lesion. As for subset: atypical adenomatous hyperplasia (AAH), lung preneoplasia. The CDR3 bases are TGTGCCAGTAGTAGGTTCAGGGGGGGTGAGCAGTTCTTC. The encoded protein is CASSRFRGGEQFF.